One and the same sample provided the 28 T cell receptor beta chains below, sequenced in a study of T cells expressing NK-cell markers. TCRdb reprocessed the 5' RACE reads and keeps a single row for each CDR3 protein, giving no DNA. Found here are 400,000 or so distinct CDR3 sequences; the top ten clones hold over 8.5%. The specimen was blood T cells: a sorted CD56 or NKG2C T cell subset, CD4+ or CD8+ T cells, or bulk PBMC T cells (not recorded which). Receptors were obtained from a woman in her forties or fifties in good health.

CDR3 sequence reads: CASSRDRQEAFF. This chain uses TRBV19 with TRBJ1-1. The CDR3 contains 12 residues. Per germline, CDR1 LNHDA and CDR2 SQIVND (reference sequence).

V is TRBV5-1 and J is TRBJ2-7; checking the TCRdb D call of TRBD2 is not possible without DNA. This CDR3 is 16 amino acids long. Germline lookup yields CDR1 SGHRS and CDR2 YFSETQ. The CDR3 protein is CASSLLAASLTYEQYF. Complete variable domain (other parts from reference TRBV5-1 and TRBJ2-7): KAGVTQTPRYLIKTRGQQVTLSCSPISGHRSVSWYQQTPGQGLQFLFEYFSETQRNKGNFPGRFSGRQFSNSRSEMNVSTLELGDSALYLCASSLLAASLTYEQYFGPGTRLTVT.

V is TRBV12-5 and J is TRBJ1-4; the D gene TCRdb calls, TRBD1, cannot be checked with no DNA. Germline CDR1 is LGHNT and CDR2 is FRNRAP. The CDR3 runs 19 residues. CDR3 residues: CASGSRGQGGRATNEKLFF.

The genes are TRBV20-1 and TRBJ1-2; no DNA is available, so the TRBD1 call from TCRdb remains unchecked. Germline V gene sequence: CDR1 DFQATT, CDR2 SNEGSKA (reference sequence). The CDR3 is made up of 12 amino acids. The CDR3: CSAREAKGGYTF.

This sequence joins TRBV20-1 and TRBJ2-7; TCRdb lists TRBD2, though no DNA is available to test this call. Germline V lookup: CDR1 DFQATT, CDR2 SNEGSKA (reference sequence). This CDR3 has 13 residues. Here the CDR3 reads CSASGPEDYEQYF.

The CDR3: CASSQVASGHQPQHF. The chain joins TRBV4-1 to TRBJ1-5. The germline V gene has CDR1 MGHRA and CDR2 YSYEKL. The CDR3 is made up of 15 amino acids.

The gene calls are TRBV30 and TRBJ2-7; the TCRdb call, TRBD1, lacks DNA for checking. CDR3 length: 13 residues. The germline V gene has CDR1 GTSNPN and CDR2 SVGIG (reference sequence). The CDR3 region is CAWSGTGGGEQYF.

The chain couples TRBV4-1 to TRBJ2-3; TCRdb proposes TRBD2, but this gene call is untestable without DNA. From germline, CDR1 is MGHRA and CDR2 YSYEKL. CDR3 length equals 18 residues. Here the CDR3 reads CASSQSLGARATTDTQYF.

This chain connects TRBV15 to TRBJ2-4. Germline lookup yields CDR1 LNHNV and CDR2 YYDKDF (reference sequence). The CDR3 extends over 13 amino acids. The chain's CDR3 is CATSRDLFDIQYF. Using reference TRBV15 and TRBJ2-4 for the parts outside the CDR3, the full variable domain is DAMVIQNPRYQVTQFGKPVTLSCSQTLNHNVMYWYQQKSSQAPKLLFHYYDKDFNNEADTPDNFQSRRPNTSFCFLDIRSPGLGDTAMYLCATSRDLFDIQYFGAGTRLSVL.

V and J are TRBV4-2 and TRBJ2-2; TCRdb picks TRBD1, but there is no DNA to check that call. The CDR3 spans 17 residues. CDR1 and CDR2 (germline): LGHNA, YNFKEQ. The CDR3 region is CASSQGPLADNTGELFF.

The chain couples TRBV12-3 or TRBV12-4 to TRBJ2-5. This CDR3 has 16 residues. CDR3 protein: CASSAQGIGFGETQYF.

The V call is TRBV7-8, the J call TRBJ1-3; lacking DNA, the TRBD1 call made by TCRdb goes unchecked. From germline, CDR1 is SGHVS and CDR2 FQNEAQ. This CDR3 has 16 amino acids. CDR3 in amino acids: CASSSRGPTSGNTIYF.

The chain has TRBV5-1 and TRBJ1-2; the D call from TCRdb, TRBD1, cannot be confirmed without DNA. This CDR3 comprises 14 residues. The germline CDR1 and CDR2 sequences are SGHRS and YFSETQ. The CDR3 here is CASSHGTGLSGYTF. The full variable domain, in which reference TRBV5-1 and TRBJ1-2 provide the parts outside the CDR3, is KAGVTQTPRYLIKTRGQQVTLSCSPISGHRSVSWYQQTPGQGLQFLFEYFSETQRNKGNFPGRFSGRQFSNSRSEMNVSTLELGDSALYLCASSHGTGLSGYTFGSGTRLTVV.

The chain links TRBV12-3 or TRBV12-4 to TRBJ1-6. The length of the CDR3 is 14 residues. This CDR3 is CASSFVARDSPLHF.

The chain carries TRBV20-1 and TRBJ1-2. The CDR3 is made up of 12 amino acids. Looked up from germline, CDR1 is DFQATT and CDR2 is SNEGSKA (reference sequence). Here the CDR3 reads CSASADFYGYTF.

The rearrangement uses TRBV29-1 and TRBJ2-6. Germline loops: CDR1 SQVTM, CDR2 ANQGSEA. This CDR3 spans 13 amino acids. CDR3 protein: CSVAWSGANVLTF.

The J gene is TRBJ2-1, the V gene TRBV9; TCRdb proposes TRBD2, but this gene call is untestable without DNA. The CDR3 length is 15 residues. CDR1 and CDR2 from the germline V gene are SGDLS and YYNGEE. CDR3 amino acids: CASSVGTLGNNEQFF.

The chain employs TRBV12-3 or TRBV12-4 and TRBJ1-2; the D call from TCRdb, TRBD1, cannot be confirmed without DNA. The CDR3 covers 13 residues. This CDR3 is CASSLKVGIGYTF.

The chain joins TRBV20-1 to TRBJ2-1; TCRdb calls TRBD2, which cannot be checked without DNA. The germline V gene encodes CDR1 DFQATT and CDR2 SNEGSKA (reference sequence). The CDR3 covers 15 residues. CDR3 loop: CSASPLVNSYNEQFF.

The chain joins TRBV5-1 to TRBJ1-5. Per the germline V gene, CDR1 is SGHRS and CDR2 is YFSETQ. The length of the CDR3 is 15 residues. The CDR3 reads CASSLDGYSNQPQHF.

This rearrangement joins TRBV5-1 to TRBJ1-1. The CDR3 contains 16 residues. Germline CDR1 SGHRS, CDR2 YFSETQ. This chain's CDR3 is CASSLDTSKRDTEAFF.

V is TRBV2 and J is TRBJ2-7. The CDR3 covers 13 residues. Per the germline V gene, CDR1 is SNHLY and CDR2 is FYNNEI. The CDR3 here is CASSSADSYEQYF.

This sequence joins TRBV27 and TRBJ1-2; the D gene TCRdb calls, TRBD1, cannot be checked with no DNA. The CDR3 has 13 residues. CDR1 and CDR2 from the germline V gene are MNHEY and SMNVEV (reference sequence). The chain's CDR3 is CASSRTGNYGYTF.

The chain has TRBV6-5 and TRBJ2-1; the TCRdb call, TRBD2, lacks DNA for checking. Per the germline V gene, CDR1 is MNHEY and CDR2 is SVGAGI. The CDR3 spans 15 residues. The CDR3 protein is CASSLLVSGRGEQFF.

The gene calls are TRBV3-1 and TRBJ1-3. Germline CDR1 is LGHDT and CDR2 is YNNKEL (reference sequence). CDR3 size: 13 residues. This CDR3 reads CASSPRSGNTIYF.

The chain employs TRBV10-1 and TRBJ2-6; the D call of TRBD2 rests on TCRdb alone, since no DNA is present to check it. The CDR3 has 13 residues. CDR1 is WNHNN and CDR2 is SYGVQD in the germline V gene (reference sequence). CDR3 sequence: CASRGEGANVLTF.

The genes are TRBV29-1 and TRBJ2-7. The V gene's germline CDR1 is SQVTM and CDR2 ANQGSEA. The CDR3 runs 14 residues. CDR3 residues: CSVDDRTVSYEQYF.

The V and J genes are TRBV5-6 and TRBJ2-5; absent DNA, TCRdb's TRBD1 call cannot be checked. The CDR3 runs 12 residues. Germline-derived CDR1 and CDR2 are SGHDT and YYEEEE. The CDR3 reads CASSLTVGTQYF.